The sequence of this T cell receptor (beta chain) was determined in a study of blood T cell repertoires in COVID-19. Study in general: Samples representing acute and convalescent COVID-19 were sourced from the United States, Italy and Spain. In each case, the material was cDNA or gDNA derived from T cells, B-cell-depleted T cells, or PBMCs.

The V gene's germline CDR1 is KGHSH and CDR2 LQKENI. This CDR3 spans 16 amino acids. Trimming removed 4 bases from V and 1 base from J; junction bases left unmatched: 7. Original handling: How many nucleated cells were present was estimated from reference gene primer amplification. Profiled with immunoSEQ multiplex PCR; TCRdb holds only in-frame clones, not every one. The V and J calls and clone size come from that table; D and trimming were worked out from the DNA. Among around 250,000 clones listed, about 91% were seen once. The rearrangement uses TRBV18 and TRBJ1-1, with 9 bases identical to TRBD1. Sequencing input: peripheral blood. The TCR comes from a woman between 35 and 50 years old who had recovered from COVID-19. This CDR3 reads CASSLTDRGTNTEAFF. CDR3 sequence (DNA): TGTGCCAGCTCACTAACGGACAGGGGTACGAACACTGAAGCTTTCTTT. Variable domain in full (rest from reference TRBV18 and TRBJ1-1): NAGVMQNPRHLVRRRGQEARLRCSPMKGHSHVYWYRQLPEEGLKFMVYLQKENIIDESGMPKERFSAEFPKEGPSILRIQQVVRGDSAAYFCASSLTDRGTNTEAFFGQGTRLTVV.